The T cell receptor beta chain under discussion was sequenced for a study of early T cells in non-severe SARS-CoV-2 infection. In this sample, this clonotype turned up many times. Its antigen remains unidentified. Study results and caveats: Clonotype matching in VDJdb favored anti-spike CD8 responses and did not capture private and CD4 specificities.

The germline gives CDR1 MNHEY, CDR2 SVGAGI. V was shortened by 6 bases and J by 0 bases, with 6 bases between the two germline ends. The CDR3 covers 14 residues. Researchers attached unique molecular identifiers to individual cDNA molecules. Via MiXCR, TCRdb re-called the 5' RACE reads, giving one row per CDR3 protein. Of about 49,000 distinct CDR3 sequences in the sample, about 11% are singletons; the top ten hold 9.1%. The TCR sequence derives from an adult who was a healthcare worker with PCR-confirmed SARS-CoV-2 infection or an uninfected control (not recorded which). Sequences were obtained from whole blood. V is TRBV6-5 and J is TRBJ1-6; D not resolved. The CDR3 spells CASRQSSYNSPLHF. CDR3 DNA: TGTGCCAGCAGACAGAGCTCCTATAATTCACCCCTCCACTTT.